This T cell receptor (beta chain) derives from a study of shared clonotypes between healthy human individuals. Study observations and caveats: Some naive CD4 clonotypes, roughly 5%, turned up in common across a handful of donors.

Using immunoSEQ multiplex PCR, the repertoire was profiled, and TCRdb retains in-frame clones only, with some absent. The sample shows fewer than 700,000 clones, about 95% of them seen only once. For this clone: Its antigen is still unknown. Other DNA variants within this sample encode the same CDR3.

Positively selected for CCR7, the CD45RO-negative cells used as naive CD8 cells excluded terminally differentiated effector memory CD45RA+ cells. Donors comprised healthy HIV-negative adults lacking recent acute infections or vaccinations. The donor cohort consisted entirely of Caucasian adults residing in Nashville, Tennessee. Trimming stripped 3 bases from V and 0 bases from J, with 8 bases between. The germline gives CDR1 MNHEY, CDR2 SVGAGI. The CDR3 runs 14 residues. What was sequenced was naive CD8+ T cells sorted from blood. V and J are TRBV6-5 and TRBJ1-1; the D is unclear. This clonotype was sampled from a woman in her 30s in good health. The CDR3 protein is CASSYGMLNTEAFF. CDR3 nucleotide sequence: TGTGCCAGCAGTTATGGAATGTTGAACACTGAAGCTTTCTTT.